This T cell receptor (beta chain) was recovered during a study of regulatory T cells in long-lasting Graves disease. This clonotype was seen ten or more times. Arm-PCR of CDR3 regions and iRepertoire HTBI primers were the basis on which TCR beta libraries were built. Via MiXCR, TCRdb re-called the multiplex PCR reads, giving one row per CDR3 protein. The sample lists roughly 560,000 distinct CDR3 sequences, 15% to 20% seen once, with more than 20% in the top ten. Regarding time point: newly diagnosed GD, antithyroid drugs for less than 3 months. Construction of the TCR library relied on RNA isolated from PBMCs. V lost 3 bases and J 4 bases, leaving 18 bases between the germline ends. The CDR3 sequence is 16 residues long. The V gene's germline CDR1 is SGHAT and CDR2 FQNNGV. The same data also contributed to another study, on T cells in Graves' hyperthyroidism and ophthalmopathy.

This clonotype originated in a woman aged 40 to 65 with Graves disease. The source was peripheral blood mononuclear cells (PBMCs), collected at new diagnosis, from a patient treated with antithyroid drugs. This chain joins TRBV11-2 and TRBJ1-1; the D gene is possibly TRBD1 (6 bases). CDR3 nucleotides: TGTGCCAGCAGCTTGGGAAATACAGGGATTGGCACTGAAGCTTTCTTT. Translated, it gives CASSLGNTGIGTEAFF.